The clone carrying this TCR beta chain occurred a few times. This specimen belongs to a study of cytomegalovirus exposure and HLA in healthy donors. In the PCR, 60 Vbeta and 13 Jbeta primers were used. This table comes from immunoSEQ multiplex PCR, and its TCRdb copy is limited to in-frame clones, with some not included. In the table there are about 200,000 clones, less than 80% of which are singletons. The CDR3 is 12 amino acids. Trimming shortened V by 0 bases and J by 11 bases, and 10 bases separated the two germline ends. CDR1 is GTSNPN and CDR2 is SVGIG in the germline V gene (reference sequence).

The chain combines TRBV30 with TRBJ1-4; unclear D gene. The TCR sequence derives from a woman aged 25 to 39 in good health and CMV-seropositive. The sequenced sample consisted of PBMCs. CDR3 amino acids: CAWSVLGEKLFF. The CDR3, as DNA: TGTGCCTGGAGTGTACTCGGGGAGAAACTGTTTTTT. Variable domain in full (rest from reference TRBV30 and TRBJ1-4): SQTIHQWPATLVQPVGSPLSLECTVEGTSNPNLYWYRQAAGRGLQLLFYSVGIGQISSEVPQNLSASRPQDRQFILSSKKLLLSDSGFYLCAWSVLGEKLFFGSGTQLSVL.